The TCR beta chain under discussion was sequenced for a study of shared clonotypes between healthy human individuals. As concerns this clone: Its antigen is as yet unknown.

CD8 cells classed as naive were CD45RO-negative and positively selected for CCR7, excluding terminally differentiated effector memory CD45RA+ cells. The donors were adults (healthy and HIV-negative) with no recent acute infections or vaccinations. Whole-study findings and limits: Memory subsets had estimated richness that was generally smaller than that of naive subsets.

Assay: immunoSEQ multiplex PCR; the TCRdb copy retains only in-frame clones and omits some. Of around 580,000 clones in the sample, about 98% were seen once. Germline loops: CDR1 MNHEY, CDR2 SMNVEV (reference sequence). The CDR3 extends over 14 amino acids. V lost 5 bases and J 3 bases, leaving 14 bases between the germline ends. Sequencing was carried out using naive CD8+ T cells sorted from blood. This TCR derives from a man aged 30 to 39 in good health. The chain couples TRBV27 to TRBJ2-7; D may be TRBD1 (6 bases). CDR3 bases: TGTGCCAGCAGTCAGCAGGGGAGTCTCTACGAGCAGTACTTC. It translates to CASSQQGSLYEQYF.